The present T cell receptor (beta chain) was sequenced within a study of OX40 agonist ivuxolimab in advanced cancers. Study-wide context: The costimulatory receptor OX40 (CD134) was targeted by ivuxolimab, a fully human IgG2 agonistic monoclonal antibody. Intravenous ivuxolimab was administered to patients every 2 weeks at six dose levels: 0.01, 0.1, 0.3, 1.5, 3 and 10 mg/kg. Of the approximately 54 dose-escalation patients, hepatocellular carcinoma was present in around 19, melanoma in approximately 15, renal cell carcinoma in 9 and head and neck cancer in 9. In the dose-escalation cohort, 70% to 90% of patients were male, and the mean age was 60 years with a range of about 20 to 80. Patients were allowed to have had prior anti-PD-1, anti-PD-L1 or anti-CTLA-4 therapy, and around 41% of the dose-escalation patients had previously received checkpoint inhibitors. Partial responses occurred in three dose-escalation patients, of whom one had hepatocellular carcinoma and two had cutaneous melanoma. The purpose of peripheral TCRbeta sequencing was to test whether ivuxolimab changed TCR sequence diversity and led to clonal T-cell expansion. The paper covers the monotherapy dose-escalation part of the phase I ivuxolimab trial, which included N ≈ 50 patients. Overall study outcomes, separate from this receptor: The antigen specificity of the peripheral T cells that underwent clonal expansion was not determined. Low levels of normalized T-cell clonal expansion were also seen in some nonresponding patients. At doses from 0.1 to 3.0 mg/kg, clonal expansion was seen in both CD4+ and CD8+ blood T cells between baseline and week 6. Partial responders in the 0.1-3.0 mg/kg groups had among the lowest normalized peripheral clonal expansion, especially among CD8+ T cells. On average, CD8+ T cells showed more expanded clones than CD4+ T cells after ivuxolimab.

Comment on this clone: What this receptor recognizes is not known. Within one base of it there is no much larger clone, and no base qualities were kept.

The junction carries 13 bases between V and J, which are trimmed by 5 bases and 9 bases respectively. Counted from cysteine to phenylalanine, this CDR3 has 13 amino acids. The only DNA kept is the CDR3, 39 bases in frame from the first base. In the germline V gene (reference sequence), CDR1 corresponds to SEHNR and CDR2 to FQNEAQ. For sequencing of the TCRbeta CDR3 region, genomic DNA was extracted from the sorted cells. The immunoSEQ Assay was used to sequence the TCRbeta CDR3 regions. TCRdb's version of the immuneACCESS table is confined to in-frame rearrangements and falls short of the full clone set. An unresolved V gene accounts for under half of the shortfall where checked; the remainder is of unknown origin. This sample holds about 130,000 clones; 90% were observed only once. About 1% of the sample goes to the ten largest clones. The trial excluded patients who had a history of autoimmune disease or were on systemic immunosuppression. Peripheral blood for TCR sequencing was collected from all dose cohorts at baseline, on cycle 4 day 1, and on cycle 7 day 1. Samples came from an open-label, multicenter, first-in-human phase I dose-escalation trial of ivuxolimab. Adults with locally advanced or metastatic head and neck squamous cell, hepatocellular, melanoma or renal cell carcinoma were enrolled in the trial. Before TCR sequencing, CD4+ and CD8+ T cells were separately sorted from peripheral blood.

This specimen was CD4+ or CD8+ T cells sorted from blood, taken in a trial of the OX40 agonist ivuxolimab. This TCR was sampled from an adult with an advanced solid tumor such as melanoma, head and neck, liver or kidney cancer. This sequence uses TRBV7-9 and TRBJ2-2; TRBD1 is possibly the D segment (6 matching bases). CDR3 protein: CASSQGQSRELFF. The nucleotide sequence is TGTGCCAGCAGCCAAGGACAGTCTAGGGAGCTGTTTTTT.